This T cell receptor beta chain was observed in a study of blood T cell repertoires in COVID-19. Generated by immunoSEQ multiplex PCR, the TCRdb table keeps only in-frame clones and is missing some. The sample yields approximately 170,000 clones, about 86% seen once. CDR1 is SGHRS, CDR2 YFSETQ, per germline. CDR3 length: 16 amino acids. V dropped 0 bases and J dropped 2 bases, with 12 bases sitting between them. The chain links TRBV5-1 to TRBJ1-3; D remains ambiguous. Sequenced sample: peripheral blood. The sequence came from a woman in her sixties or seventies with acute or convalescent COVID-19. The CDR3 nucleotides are TGCGCCAGCAGCTTGGAGGCGGGAATGGCTGGAAACACCATATATTTT. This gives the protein CASSLEAGMAGNTIYF.